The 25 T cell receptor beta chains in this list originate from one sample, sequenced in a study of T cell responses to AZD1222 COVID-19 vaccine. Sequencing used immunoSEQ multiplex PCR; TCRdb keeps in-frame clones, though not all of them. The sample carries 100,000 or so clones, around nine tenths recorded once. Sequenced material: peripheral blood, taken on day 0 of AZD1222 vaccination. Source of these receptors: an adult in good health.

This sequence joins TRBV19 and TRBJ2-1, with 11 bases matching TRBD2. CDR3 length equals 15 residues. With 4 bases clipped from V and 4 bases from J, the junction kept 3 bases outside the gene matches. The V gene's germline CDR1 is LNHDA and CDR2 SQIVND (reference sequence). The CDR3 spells CASSRGTSGYNEQFF. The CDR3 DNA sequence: TGTGCCAGTAGTAGGGGGACTAGCGGTTACAATGAGCAGTTCTTC.

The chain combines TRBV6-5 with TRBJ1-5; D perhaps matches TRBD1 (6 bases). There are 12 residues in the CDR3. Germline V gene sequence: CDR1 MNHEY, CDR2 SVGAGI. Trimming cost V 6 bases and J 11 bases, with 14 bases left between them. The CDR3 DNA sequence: TGTGCCAGCAGCGTCCAGGGGCAGTCCCAGCATTTT. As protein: CASSVQGQSQHF.

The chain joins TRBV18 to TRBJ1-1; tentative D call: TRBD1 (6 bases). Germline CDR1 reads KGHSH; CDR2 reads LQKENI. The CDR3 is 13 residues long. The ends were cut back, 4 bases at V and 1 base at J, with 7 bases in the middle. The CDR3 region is CASSLGQNTEAFF. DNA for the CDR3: TGTGCCAGCTCACTGGGACAGAACACTGAAGCTTTCTTT.

The CDR3 coding sequence is TGTGCCAGCAGTTACGCACGGGACACTGAAGCTTTCTTT. It is translated as CASSYARDTEAFF. V is TRBV6-6 and J is TRBJ1-1; D ambiguous. Trimming took off 2 bases at V and 3 bases at J, with 7 bases between the two ends. The CDR3 spans 13 residues. Germline assignment: CDR1 MNHNY and CDR2 SVGAGI (reference sequence).

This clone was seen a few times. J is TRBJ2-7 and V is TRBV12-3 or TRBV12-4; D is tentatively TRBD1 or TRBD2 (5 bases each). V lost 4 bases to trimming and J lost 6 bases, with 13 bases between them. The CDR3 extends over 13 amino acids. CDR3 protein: CASSSGPSGEQYF. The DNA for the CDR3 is TGTGCCAGCAGTTCGGGACCCTCCGGCGAGCAGTACTTC.

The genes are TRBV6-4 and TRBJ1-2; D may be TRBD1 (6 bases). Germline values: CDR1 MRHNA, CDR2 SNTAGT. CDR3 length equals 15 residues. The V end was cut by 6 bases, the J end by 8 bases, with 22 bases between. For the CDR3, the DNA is TGTGCCAGCAGCGCCGCGGGGGGCGCGGGGAAAGGCTACACCTTC. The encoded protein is CASSAAGGAGKGYTF.

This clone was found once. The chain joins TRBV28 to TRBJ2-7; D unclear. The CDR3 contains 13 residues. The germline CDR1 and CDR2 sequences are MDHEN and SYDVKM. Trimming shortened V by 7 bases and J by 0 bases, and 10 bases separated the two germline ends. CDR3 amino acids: CASMATNSYEQYF. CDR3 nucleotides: TGTGCCAGCATGGCCACAAACTCCTACGAGCAGTACTTC.

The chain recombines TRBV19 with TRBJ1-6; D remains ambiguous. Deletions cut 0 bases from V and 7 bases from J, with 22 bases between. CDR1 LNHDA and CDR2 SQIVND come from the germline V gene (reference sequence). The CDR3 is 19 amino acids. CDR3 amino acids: CASSIDAFPRLSYNSPLHF. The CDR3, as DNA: TGTGCCAGTAGTATAGATGCTTTCCCCCGCTTAAGCTACAATTCACCCCTCCACTTT.

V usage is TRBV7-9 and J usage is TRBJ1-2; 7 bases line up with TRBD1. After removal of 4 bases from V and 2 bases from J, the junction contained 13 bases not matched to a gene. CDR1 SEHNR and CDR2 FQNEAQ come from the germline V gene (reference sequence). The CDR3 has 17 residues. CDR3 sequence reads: CASSSNRWTGYNYGYTF. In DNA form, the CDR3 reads TGTGCCAGCAGCTCTAATCGATGGACAGGATACAACTATGGCTACACCTTC.

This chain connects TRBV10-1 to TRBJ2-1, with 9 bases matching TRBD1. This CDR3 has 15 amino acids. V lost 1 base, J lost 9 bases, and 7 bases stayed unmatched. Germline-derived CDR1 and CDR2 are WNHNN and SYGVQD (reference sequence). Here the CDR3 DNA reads TGCGCCAGCAGTGAGTGGACAGGGGAGGCGGGTGAGCAGTTCTTC. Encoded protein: CASSEWTGEAGEQFF.

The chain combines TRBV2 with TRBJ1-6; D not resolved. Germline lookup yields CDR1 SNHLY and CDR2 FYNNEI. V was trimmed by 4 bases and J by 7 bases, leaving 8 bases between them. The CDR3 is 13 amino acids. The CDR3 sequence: CASSGWRNSPLHF. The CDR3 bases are TGTGCCAGCAGTGGATGGCGGAATTCACCCCTCCACTTT.

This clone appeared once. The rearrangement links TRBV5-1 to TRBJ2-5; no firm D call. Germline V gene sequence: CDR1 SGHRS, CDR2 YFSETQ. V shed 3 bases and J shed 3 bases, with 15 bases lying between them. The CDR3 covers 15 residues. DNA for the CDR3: TGCGCCAGCAGCTCAGTTCGTAGAAGGGAAGAGACCCAGTACTTC. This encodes CASSSVRRREETQYF.

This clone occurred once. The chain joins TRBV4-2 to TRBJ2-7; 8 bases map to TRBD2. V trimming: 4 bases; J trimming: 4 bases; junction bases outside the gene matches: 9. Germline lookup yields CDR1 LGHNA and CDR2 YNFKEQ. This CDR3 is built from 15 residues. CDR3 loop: CASSLSGAGGYEQYF. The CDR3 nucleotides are TGTGCCAGCAGCCTTTCTGGGGCGGGAGGATACGAGCAGTACTTC.

The CDR3 region is CASSSGRKIYEQYF. In DNA, the CDR3 is TGTGCCAGTAGTAGCGGGAGGAAGATCTACGAGCAGTACTTC. The chain couples TRBV19 to TRBJ2-7; 8 bases map to TRBD2. Germline trimming cut 4 bases from V and 3 bases from J; bases unmatched to any gene: 5. The CDR3 length is 14 residues. Germline V gives CDR1 LNHDA, CDR2 SQIVND (reference sequence).

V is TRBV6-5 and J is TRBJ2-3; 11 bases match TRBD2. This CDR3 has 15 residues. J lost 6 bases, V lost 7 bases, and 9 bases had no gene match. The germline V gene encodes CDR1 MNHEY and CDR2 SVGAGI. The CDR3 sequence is CASTLLAGAFDTQYF. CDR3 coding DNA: TGTGCCAGCACCCTACTAGCGGGAGCCTTTGATACGCAGTATTTT.

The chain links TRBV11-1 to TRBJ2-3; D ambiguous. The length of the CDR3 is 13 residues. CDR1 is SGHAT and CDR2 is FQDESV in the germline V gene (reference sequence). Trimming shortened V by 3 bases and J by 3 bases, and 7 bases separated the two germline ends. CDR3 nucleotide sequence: TGTGCCAGCAGCTTCTTGGGAACAGATACGCAGTATTTT. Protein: CASSFLGTDTQYF.

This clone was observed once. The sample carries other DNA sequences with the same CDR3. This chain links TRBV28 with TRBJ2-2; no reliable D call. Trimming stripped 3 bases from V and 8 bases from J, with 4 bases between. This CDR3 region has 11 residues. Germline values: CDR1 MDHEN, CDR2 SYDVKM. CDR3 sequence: CASSFEGELFF. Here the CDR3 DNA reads TGTGCCAGCAGTTTTGAAGGGGAGCTGTTTTTT. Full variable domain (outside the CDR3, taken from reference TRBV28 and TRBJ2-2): DVKVTQSSRYLVKRTGEKVFLECVQDMDHENMFWYRQDPGLGLRLIYFSYDVKMKEKGDIPEGYSVSREKKERFSLILESASTNQTSMYLCASSFEGELFFGEGSRLTVL.

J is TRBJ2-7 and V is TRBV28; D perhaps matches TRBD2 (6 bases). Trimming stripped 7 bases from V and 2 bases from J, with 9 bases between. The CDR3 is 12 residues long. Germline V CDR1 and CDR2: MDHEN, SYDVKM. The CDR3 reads CASNERAYEQYF. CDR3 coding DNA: TGTGCCAGCAACGAGCGGGCCTACGAGCAGTACTTC.

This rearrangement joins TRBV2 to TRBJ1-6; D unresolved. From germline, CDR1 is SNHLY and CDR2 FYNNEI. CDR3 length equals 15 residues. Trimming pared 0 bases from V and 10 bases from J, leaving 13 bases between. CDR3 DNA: TGTGCCAGCAGTGAAGCACAGCTAATTTCGTCACCCCTCCACTTT. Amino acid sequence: CASSEAQLISSPLHF.

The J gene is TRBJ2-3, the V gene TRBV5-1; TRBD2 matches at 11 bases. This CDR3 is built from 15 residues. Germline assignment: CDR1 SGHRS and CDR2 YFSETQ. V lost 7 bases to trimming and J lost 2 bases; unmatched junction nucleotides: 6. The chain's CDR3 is CASRPGLADTDTQYF. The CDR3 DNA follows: TGCGCCAGCCGACCGGGACTAGCGGACACAGATACGCAGTATTTT.

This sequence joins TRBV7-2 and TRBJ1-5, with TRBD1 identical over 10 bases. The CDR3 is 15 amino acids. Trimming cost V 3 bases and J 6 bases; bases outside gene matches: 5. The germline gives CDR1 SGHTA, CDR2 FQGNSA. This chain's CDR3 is CASSFSGTGAQPQHF. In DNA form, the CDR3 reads TGTGCCAGCAGCTTTTCCGGGACAGGGGCTCAGCCCCAGCATTTT.

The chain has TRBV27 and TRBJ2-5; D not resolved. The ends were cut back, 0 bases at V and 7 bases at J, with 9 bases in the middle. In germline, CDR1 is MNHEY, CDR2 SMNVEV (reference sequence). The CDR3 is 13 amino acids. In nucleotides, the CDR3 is TGTGCCAGCAGTTTATCGGCCCTATGGACCCAGTACTTC. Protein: CASSLSALWTQYF.

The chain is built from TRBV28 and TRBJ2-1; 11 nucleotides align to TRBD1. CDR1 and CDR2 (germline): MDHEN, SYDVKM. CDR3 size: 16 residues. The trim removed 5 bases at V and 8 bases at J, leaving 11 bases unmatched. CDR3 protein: CASSTMGQGGGDEQFF. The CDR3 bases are TGTGCCAGCAGTACCATGGGACAGGGGGGTGGCGATGAGCAGTTCTTC.

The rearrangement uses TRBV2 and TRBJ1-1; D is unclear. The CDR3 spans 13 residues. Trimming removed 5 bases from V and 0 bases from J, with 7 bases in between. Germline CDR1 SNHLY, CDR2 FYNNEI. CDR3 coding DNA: TGTGCCAGCAGTACGGGTGTGAACACTGAAGCTTTCTTT. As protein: CASSTGVNTEAFF.

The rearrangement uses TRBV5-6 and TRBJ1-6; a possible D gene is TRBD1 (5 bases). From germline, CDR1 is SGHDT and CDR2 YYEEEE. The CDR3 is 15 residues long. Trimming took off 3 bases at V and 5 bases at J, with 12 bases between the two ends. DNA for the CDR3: TGTGCCAGCAGCTCCCCTAGAGGGGATAATTCACCCCTCCACTTT. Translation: CASSSPRGDNSPLHF.